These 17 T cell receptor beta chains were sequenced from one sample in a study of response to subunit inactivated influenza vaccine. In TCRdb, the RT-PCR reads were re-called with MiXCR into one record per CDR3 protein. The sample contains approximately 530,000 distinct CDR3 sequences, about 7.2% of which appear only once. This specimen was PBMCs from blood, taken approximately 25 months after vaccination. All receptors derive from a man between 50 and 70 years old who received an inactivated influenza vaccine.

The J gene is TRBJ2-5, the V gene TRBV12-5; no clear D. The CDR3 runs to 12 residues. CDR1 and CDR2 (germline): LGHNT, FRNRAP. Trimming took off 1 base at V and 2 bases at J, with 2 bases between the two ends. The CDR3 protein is CASGLGQETQYF. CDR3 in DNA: TGTGCTAGTGGTTTGGGACAAGAGACCCAGTACTTC.

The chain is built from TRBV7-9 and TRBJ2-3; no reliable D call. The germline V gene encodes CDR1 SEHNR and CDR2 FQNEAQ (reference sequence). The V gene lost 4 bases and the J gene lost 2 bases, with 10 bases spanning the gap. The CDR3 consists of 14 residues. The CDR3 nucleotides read TGTGCCAGCAGCTCTTCCGCACCCACAGATACGCAGTATTTT. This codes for CASSSSAPTDTQYF. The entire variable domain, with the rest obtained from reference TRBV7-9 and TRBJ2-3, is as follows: DTGVSQNPRHKITKRGQNVTFRCDPISEHNRLYWYRQTLGQGPEFLTYFQNEAQLEKSRLLSDRFSAERPKGSFSTLEIQRTEQGDSAMYLCASSSSAPTDTQYFGPGTRLTVL.

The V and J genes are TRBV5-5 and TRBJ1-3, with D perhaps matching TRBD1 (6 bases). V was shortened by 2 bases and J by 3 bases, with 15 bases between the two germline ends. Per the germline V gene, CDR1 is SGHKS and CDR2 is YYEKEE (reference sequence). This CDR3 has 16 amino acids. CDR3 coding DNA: TGTGCCAGCAGCTTCAACACAGGGCTGAGTGGAAACACCATATATTTT. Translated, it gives CASSFNTGLSGNTIYF.

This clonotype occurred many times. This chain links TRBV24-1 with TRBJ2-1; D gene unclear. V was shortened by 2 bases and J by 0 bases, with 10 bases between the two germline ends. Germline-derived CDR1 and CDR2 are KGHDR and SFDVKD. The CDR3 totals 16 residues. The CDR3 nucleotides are TGTGCCACCAGTGATTCCCGTCCGGGCTCCTACAATGAGCAGTTCTTC. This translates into CATSDSRPGSYNEQFF.

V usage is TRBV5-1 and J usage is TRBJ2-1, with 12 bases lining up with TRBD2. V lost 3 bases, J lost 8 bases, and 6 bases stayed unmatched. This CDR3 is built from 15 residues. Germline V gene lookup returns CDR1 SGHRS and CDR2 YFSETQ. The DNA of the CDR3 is TGCGCCAGCAGCTACTCTAGCGGGGGGGTCGATGAGCAGTTCTTC. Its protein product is CASSYSSGGVDEQFF.

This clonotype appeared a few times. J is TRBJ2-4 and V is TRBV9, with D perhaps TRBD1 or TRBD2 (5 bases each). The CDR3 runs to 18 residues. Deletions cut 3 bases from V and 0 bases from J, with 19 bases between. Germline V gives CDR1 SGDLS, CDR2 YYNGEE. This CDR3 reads CASSAGPRGGSAKNIQYF. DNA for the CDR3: TGTGCCAGCAGCGCGGGACCTCGGGGTGGGTCAGCCAAAAACATTCAGTACTTC.

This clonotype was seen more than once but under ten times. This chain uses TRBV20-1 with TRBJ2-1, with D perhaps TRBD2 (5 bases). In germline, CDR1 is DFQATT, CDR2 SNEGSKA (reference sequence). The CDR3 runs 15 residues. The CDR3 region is CSTSAAGAAYNEQFF. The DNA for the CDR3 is TGCAGCACCTCCGCGGCGGGCGCCGCCTACAATGAGCAGTTCTTC.

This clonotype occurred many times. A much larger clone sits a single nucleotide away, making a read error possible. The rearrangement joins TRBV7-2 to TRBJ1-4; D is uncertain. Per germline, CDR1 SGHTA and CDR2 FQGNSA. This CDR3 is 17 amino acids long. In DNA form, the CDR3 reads TGTGCCAGCAGCTTATTTGCGTTGGCGGCAACTAATGAAGAACTGTTTTTT. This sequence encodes CASSLFALAATNEELFF. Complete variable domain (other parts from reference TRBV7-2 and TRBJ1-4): GAGVSQSPSNKVTEKGKDVELRCDPISGHTALYWYRQSLGQGLEFLIYFQGNSAPDKSGLPSDRFSAERTGGSVSTLTIQRTQQEDSAVYLCASSLFALAATNEELFFGSGTQLSVL.

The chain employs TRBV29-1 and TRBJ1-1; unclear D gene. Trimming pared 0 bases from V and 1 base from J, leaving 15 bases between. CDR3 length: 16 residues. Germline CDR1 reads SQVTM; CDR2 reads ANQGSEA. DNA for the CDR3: TGCAGCGTTGAAGATCCTACTTTAAGGAAGAACACTGAAGCTTTCTTT. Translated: CSVEDPTLRKNTEAFF.

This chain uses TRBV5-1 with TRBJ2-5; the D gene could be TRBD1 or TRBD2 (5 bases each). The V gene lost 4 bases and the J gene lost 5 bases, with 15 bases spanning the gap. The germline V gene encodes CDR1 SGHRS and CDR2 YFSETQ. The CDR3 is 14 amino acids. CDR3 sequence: CASSLGTNGETQYF. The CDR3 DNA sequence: TGCGCCAGCAGCCTCGGGACGAACGGGGAGACCCAGTACTTC.

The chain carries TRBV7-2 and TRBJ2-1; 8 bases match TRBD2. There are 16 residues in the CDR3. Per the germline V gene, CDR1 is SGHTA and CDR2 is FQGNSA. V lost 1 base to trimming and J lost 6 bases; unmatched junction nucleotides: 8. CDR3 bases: TGTGCCAGCAGCTTAGAATTGGTAGCGGGACCCAATGAGCAGTTCTTC. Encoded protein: CASSLELVAGPNEQFF.

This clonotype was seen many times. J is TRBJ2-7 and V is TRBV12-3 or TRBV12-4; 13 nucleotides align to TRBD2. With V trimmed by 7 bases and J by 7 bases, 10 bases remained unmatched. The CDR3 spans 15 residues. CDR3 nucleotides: TGTGCCAGCACCTCCGGACTAGCGGGAGCAGGGGAGCAGTACTTC. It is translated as CASTSGLAGAGEQYF.

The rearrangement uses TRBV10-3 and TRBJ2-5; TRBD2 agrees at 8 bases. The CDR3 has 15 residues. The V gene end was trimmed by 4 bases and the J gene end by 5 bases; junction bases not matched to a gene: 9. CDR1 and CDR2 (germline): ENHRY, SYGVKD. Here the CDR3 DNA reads TGTGCCATCAGTGCGGTAGCGGGGACGGGGGAGACCCAGTACTTC. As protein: CAISAVAGTGETQYF.

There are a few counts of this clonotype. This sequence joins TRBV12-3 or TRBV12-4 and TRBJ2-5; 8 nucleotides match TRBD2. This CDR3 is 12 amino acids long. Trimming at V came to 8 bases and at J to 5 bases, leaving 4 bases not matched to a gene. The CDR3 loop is CASGSGEETQYF. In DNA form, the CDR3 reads TGTGCCAGCGGTAGCGGGGAGGAGACCCAGTACTTC.

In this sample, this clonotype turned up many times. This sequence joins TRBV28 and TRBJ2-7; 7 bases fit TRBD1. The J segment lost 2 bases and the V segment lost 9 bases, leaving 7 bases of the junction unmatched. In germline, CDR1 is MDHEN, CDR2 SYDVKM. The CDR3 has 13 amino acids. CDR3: CASRDSVTYEQYF. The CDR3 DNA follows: TGTGCCAGTAGGGACAGTGTCACCTACGAGCAGTACTTC.

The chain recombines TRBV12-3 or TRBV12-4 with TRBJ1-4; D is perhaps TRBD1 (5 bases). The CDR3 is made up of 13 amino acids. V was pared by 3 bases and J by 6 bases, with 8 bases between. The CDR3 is CASSLGRYEKLFF. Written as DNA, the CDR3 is TGTGCCAGCAGTTTGGGACGTTATGAAAAACTGTTTTTT.

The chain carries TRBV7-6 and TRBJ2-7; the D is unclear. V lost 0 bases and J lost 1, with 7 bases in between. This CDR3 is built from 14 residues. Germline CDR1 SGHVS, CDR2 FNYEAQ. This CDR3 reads CASSLAGISYEQYF. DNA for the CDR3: TGTGCCAGCAGCTTAGCAGGGATTTCCTACGAGCAGTACTTC. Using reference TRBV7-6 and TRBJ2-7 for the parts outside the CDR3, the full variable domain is GAGVSQSPRYKVTKRGQDVALRCDPISGHVSLYWYRQALGQGPEFLTYFNYEAQQDKSGLPNDRFSAERPEGSISTLTIQRTEQRDSAMYRCASSLAGISYEQYFGPGTRLTVT.